This TCR beta chain was documented in a study of technical replicates of blood from several donors. Repertoires were generated with immunoSEQ multiplex PCR, while TCRdb's copy carries only in-frame clones and drops some. The table includes tens of thousands of clones, just under 95% detected once. The CDR3 runs to 13 residues. The V end lost 3 bases, the J end lost 5 bases, and 8 bases lay between the germline ends. Germline CDR1 and CDR2: MNHEY and SVGAGI. This chain uses TRBV6-5 with TRBJ1-5; no clear D. Source material: T cells isolated from PBMCs. This sequence originates from a human donor in good health. CDR3 nucleotide sequence: TGTGCCAGCAGTTATGCGGTGGATCAGCCCCAGCATTTT. It translates to CASSYAVDQPQHF.